Below are 14 T cell receptor beta chains sequenced from a single sample in a study of blood T cells in healthy people across ages. For the second PCR, which ran for about 6 to 11 cycles, a sample-barcoded 5' primer and a J-beta primer mix were used. TCRdb re-called the 5' RACE reads through MiXCR, storing one row per CDR3 protein. This table holds 1.4 million to 1.5 million distinct CDR3 sequences, roughly 45% found once. Sequences were obtained from blood. The receptors here all came from a woman aged 18-30 years in good health.

Many counts were recorded for this clonotype. This sequence joins TRBV5-8 and TRBJ2-2; no reliable D call. CDR3 length: 15 amino acids. V lost 1 base to trimming and J lost 0 bases, with 7 bases between them. CDR1 is SGHTS and CDR2 is YDEGEE in the germline V gene. The CDR3 is CASSLRLTNTGELFF. DNA for the CDR3: TGTGCCAGCAGCTTGAGGCTTACGAACACCGGGGAGCTGTTTTTT. Together with reference TRBV5-8 and TRBJ2-2, the CDR3 gives the full variable domain: EAGVTQSPTHLIKTRGQQATLRCSPISGHTSVYWYQQALGLGLQFLLWYDEGEERNRGNFPPRFSGRQFPNYSSELNVNALELEDSALYLCASSLRLTNTGELFFGEGSRLTVL.

The chain recombines TRBV5-1 with TRBJ2-1; D may be TRBD1 (5 bases). Germline V CDR1 and CDR2: SGHRS, YFSETQ. The CDR3 has 13 residues. V shed 4 bases and J shed 9 bases, with 14 bases lying between them. In DNA form, the CDR3 reads TGCGCCAGCAGCCCTCAGGGTAGTGGTGAGCAGTTCTTC. Its protein is CASSPQGSGEQFF.

This clonotype was picked up a small number of times. This chain joins TRBV4-1 and TRBJ1-5; D is possibly TRBD1 (5 bases). From germline, CDR1 is MGHRA and CDR2 YSYEKL. This CDR3 is built from 15 residues. The V end lost 6 bases, the J end lost 4 bases, and 16 bases lay between the germline ends. The DNA for the CDR3 is TGCGCCAGCAGTCCCTCGGGGACCGTAAATCAGCCCCAGCATTTT. This codes for CASSPSGTVNQPQHF.

J is TRBJ2-5 and V is TRBV2; D is perhaps TRBD1 (5 bases). V was cut by 8 bases and J by 4 bases, with 14 bases left in between. The V gene's germline CDR1 is SNHLY and CDR2 FYNNEI. The CDR3 consists of 13 residues. CDR3 coding DNA: TGTGCCAGCTCCAGGGCGTGGCGAGAGACCCAGTACTTC. Translated: CASSRAWRETQYF.

The V gene is TRBV7-9, the J gene TRBJ2-5; 8 bases fit TRBD1. The trim removed 2 bases at V and 1 base at J, leaving 6 bases unmatched. This CDR3 comprises 16 residues. Germline V gene data show CDR1 as SEHNR and CDR2 as FQNEAQ (reference sequence). DNA of the CDR3: TGTGCCAGCAGCTTAATCAAAGACAGGGGCCAAGAGACCCAGTACTTC. Protein product: CASSLIKDRGQETQYF. The complete variable domain, with remaining parts taken from reference TRBV7-9 and TRBJ2-5, reads DTGVSQNPRHKITKRGQNVTFRCDPISEHNRLYWYRQTLGQGPEFLTYFQNEAQLEKSRLLSDRFSAERPKGSFSTLEIQRTEQGDSAMYLCASSLIKDRGQETQYFGPGTRLLVL.

The chain recombines TRBV6-5 with TRBJ2-2, with 9 bases identical to TRBD2. Germline V gene sequence: CDR1 MNHEY, CDR2 SVGAGI. The trim removed 4 bases at V and 5 bases at J, leaving 8 bases unmatched. The CDR3 has 16 residues. The CDR3 coding sequence is TGTGCCAGCAGTTTGATAGCGGGAGTGGGAACCGGGGAGCTGTTTTTT. Protein sequence: CASSLIAGVGTGELFF.

This rearrangement joins TRBV19 to TRBJ2-1; 8 nucleotides agree with TRBD2. V lost 6 bases, J lost 8 bases, and 9 bases stayed unmatched. The CDR3 loop spans 14 amino acids. The germline CDR1 and CDR2 sequences are LNHDA and SQIVND (reference sequence). The CDR3 bases are TGTGCCAGTAGGGACGGGAGGGCCAGGTATGAGCAGTTCTTC. Translated: CASRDGRARYEQFF.

V is TRBV6-5 and J is TRBJ2-7; D could derive from TRBD1 or TRBD2 (5 bases each). The V end was cut by 0 bases, the J end by 1 base, with 19 bases between. Per germline, CDR1 MNHEY and CDR2 SVGAGI. CDR3 length: 18 residues. The CDR3 DNA follows: TGTGCCAGCAGTTACTCGACGGGACGGATAACCCCTTCCTACGAGCAGTACTTC. It translates to CASSYSTGRITPSYEQYF.

There are many counts of this clonotype. The chain links TRBV4-1 to TRBJ2-5; 11 bases are a match to TRBD2. CDR1 and CDR2 from the germline V gene are MGHRA and YSYEKL. The length of the CDR3 is 17 residues. Losses at the gene ends were 1 base for V and 7 bases for J; bases not matched to a gene: 11. CDR3 amino acids: CASSQVDLGLAGGTQYF. The CDR3 DNA reads TGCGCCAGCAGCCAAGTGGACTTAGGGCTAGCGGGGGGGACCCAGTACTTC.

This clonotype has just a few counts. The chain links TRBV20-1 to TRBJ2-5; the match to TRBD2 covers 11 bases. This CDR3 is built from 19 residues. Germline values: CDR1 DFQATT, CDR2 SNEGSKA (reference sequence). Losses at the gene ends were 0 bases for V and 0 bases for J; bases not matched to a gene: 12. The CDR3 nucleotides read TGCAGTGCTAGAGAAGGGGGTAGCGGGAGGGTTTGGTACCAAGAGACCCAGTACTTC. This gives the protein CSAREGGSGRVWYQETQYF.

The genes are TRBV6-2 or TRBV6-3 and TRBJ1-5, with D possibly matching TRBD1 (5 bases). The CDR3 runs to 18 residues. Trimming shortened V by 8 bases and J by 0 bases, and 23 bases separated the two germline ends. From germline, CDR1 is MNHEY and CDR2 SVGEGT. The CDR3, as DNA: TGTGCCAGCCGGACCTCGAGGGGCGCGGCCCTTAGCAATCAGCCCCAGCATTTT. Encoded protein: CASRTSRGAALSNQPQHF.

The CDR3 coding sequence is TGCAGTGCTAGCCCTCGAAGTGGTTCCTATAATTCACCCCTCCACTTT. It translates to CSASPRSGSYNSPLHF. The genes are TRBV20-1 and TRBJ1-6; D is unclear. Trimming cost V 3 bases and J 1 base, with 13 bases left between them. Germline CDR1 is DFQATT and CDR2 is SNEGSKA (reference sequence). This CDR3 spans 16 amino acids.

This clonotype was counted only a few times. This sequence joins TRBV28 and TRBJ2-7, with D possibly matching TRBD1 (5 bases). The CDR3 runs 12 residues. Germline V lookup: CDR1 MDHEN, CDR2 SYDVKM. With 8 bases removed from V and 4 bases from J, the gap between germline ends came to 12 bases. The CDR3 DNA reads as TGTGCCAGCGAAGGGGTGGGTTACGAGCAGTACTTC. Protein product: CASEGVGYEQYF.

V and J are TRBV15 and TRBJ2-3; 7 bases fit TRBD2. With V trimmed by 1 base and J by 3 bases, 4 bases remained unmatched. The germline gives CDR1 LNHNV, CDR2 YYDKDF (reference sequence). The CDR3 has 15 residues. Here the CDR3 DNA reads TGTGCCACCAGCAGAGCTAGCGGCCTGACAGATACGCAGTATTTT. Its protein is CATSRASGLTDTQYF.